The rows below give T cell receptor beta chains drawn from one sample of a study of blood T cells in healthy people across ages. TCRdb re-called the 5' RACE reads with MiXCR, one entry per CDR3 protein. The table shows roughly 1.5 million distinct CDR3 sequences, with approximately 43% occurring only once. The sample was blood. The receptors derive from a woman aged 18 to 35 in good health. Both conserved end residues are part of each CDR3. Fields, in order: J gene, V gene, CDR3 protein.

j_call: TRBJ2-6
v_call: TRBV2
cdr3_aa: CASSEVDRNSGANVLTF

j_call: TRBJ2-7
v_call: TRBV6-6
cdr3_aa: CASKPGGSNEQYF

j_call: TRBJ2-5
v_call: TRBV12-3/TRBV12-4
cdr3_aa: CASSSPWGNQETQYF

j_call: TRBJ2-3
v_call: TRBV20-1
cdr3_aa: CSAKLAGDSDTQYF

j_call: TRBJ1-2
v_call: TRBV19
cdr3_aa: CASSPGHLANYGYTF

j_call: TRBJ2-7
v_call: TRBV20-1
cdr3_aa: CSARVWRVYSYEQYF

j_call: TRBJ2-1
v_call: TRBV5-1
cdr3_aa: CASSPGTSYSNEQFF

j_call: TRBJ1-6
v_call: TRBV7-9
cdr3_aa: CASSLEGLNSPLHF

j_call: TRBJ1-2
v_call: TRBV20-1
cdr3_aa: CSATTDFNYGYTF

j_call: TRBJ2-4
v_call: TRBV7-8
cdr3_aa: CTSSFSGTDQYF

j_call: TRBJ1-2
v_call: TRBV27
cdr3_aa: CASSLDRLGYGYTF

j_call: TRBJ1-5
v_call: TRBV9
cdr3_aa: CASSVGTHRNQPQHF

j_call: TRBJ2-1
v_call: TRBV7-9
cdr3_aa: CASSPGGQQFF

j_call: TRBJ2-1
v_call: TRBV14
cdr3_aa: CASRKGQDWDEQFF

j_call: .
v_call: TRBV6-1
cdr3_aa: CASRETMTYEQYF

j_call: TRBJ1-1
v_call: TRBV7-9
cdr3_aa: CASSSGPINTEAFF

j_call: TRBJ2-5
v_call: TRBV20-1
cdr3_aa: CSAGRPSGGINEQYF

j_call: TRBJ2-2
v_call: TRBV12-3/TRBV12-4
cdr3_aa: CASSPGGTSGRGSTGELFF

j_call: TRBJ2-3
v_call: TRBV4-3
cdr3_aa: CASSQVWQGATDTQYF

j_call: TRBJ1-2
v_call: TRBV4-1
cdr3_aa: CASSQVSIGPRGDYGYTF

j_call: TRBJ1-1
v_call: TRBV5-8
cdr3_aa: CASSFRGGGRMNTEAFF